This T cell receptor (beta chain) was captured by sequencing in a study of blood T cell repertoires in COVID-19. This clone was counted a few times. V shed 6 bases and J shed 3 bases, with 14 bases lying between them. The germline V gene encodes CDR1 SNHLY and CDR2 FYNNEI. The CDR3 runs 15 residues. Some clones are missing from TCRdb's copy, which holds only in-frame ones; the method was immunoSEQ multiplex PCR. The sample records fewer than 450,000 clones, 90% being singletons. Sequencing was performed on PBMCs or T cells enriched from blood (not recorded which). V gene TRBV2 combines with J gene TRBJ2-2; D gene uncertain. This clonotype was obtained from a young man who had recovered from COVID-19. CDR3 in amino acids: CASRGPRTDTGELFF. As DNA, the CDR3 is TGTGCCAGCAGGGGCCCTCGAACGGACACCGGGGAGCTGTTTTTT.